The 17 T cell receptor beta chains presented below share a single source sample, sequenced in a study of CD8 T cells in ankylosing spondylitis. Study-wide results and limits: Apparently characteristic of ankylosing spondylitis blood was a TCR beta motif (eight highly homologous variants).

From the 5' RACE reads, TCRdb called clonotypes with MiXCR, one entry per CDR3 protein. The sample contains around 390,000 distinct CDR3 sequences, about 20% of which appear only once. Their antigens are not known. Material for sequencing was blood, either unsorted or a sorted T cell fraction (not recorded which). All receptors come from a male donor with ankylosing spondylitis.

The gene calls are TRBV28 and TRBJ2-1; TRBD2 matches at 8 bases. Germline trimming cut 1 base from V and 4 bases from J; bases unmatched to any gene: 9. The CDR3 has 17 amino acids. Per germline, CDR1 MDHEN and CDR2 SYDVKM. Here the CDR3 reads CASSLFRTGGRYNEQFF. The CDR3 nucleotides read TGTGCCAGCAGTTTATTTAGGACCGGCGGGAGGTACAATGAGCAGTTCTTC. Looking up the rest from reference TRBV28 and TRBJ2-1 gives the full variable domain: DVKVTQSSRYLVKRTGEKVFLECVQDMDHENMFWYRQDPGLGLRLIYFSYDVKMKEKGDIPEGYSVSREKKERFSLILESASTNQTSMYLCASSLFRTGGRYNEQFFGPGTRLTVL.

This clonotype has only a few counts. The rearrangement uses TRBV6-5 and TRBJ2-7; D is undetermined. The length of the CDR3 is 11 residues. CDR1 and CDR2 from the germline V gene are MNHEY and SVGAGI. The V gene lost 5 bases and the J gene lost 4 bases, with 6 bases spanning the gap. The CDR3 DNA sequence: TGTGCCAGCAGTACACTATACGAGCAGTACTTC. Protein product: CASSTLYEQYF.

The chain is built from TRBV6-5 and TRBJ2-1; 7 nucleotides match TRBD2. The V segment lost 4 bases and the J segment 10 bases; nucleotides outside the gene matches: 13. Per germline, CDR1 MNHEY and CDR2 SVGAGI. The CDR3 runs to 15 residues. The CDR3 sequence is CASSFSGTNFQEQFF. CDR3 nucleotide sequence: TGTGCCAGCAGTTTTTCCGGGACTAATTTCCAAGAGCAGTTCTTC.

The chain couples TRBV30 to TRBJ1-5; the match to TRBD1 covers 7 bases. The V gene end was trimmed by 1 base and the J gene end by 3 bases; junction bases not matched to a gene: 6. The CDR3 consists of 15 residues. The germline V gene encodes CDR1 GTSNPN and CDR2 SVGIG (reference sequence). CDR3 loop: CAWSEEGAANQPQHF. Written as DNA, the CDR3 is TGTGCCTGGAGTGAGGAGGGGGCGGCCAATCAGCCCCAGCATTTT.

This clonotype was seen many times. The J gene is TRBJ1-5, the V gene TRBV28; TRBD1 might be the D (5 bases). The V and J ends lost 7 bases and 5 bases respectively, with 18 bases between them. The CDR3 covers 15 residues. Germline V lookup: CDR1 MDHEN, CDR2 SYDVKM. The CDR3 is CASNLPGTIDQPQHF. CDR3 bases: TGTGCCAGCAACCTACCGGGGACTATTGATCAGCCCCAGCATTTT.

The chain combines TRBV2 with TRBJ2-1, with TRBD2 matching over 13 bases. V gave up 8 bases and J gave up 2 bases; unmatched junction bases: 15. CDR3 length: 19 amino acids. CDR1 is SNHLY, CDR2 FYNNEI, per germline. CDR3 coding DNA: TGTGCCAGCTGTTTATACAGGGGGACTAGCGGGACAACCTACAATGAGCAGTTCTTC. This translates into CASCLYRGTSGTTYNEQFF.

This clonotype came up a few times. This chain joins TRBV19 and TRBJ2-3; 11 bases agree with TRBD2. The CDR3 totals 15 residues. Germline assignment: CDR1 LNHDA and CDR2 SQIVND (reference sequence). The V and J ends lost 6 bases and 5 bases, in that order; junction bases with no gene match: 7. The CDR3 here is CASRVLAGVEDTQYF. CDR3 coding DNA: TGTGCCAGTAGAGTACTAGCGGGAGTAGAAGATACGCAGTATTTT.

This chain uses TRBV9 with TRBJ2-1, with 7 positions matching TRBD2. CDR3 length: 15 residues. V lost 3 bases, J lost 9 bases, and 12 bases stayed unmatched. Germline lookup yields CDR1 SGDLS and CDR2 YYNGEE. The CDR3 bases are TGTGCCAGCAGCGCCCAGGGTCGGGAGGCTGGTGAGCAGTTCTTC. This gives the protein CASSAQGREAGEQFF.

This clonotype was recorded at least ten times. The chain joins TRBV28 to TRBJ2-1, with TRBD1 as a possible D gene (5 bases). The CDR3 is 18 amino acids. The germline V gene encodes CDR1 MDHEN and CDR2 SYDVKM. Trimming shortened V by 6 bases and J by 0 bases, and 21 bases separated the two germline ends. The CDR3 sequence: CASSRAWGGQSSYNEQFF. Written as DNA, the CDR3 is TGTGCCAGCAGCCGGGCGTGGGGCGGTCAAAGCTCCTACAATGAGCAGTTCTTC.

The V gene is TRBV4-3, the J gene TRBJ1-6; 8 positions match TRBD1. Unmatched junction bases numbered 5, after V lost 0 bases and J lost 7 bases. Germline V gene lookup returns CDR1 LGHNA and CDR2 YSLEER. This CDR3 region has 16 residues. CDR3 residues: CASSQDLDRGNSPLHF. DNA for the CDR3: TGCGCCAGCAGCCAAGATCTCGACAGGGGAAATTCACCCCTCCACTTT.

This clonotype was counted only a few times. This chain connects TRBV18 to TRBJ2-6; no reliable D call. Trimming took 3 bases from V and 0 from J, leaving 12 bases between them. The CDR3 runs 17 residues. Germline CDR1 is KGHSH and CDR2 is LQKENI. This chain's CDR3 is CASSPRVDNSGANVLTF. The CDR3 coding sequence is TGTGCCAGCTCACCCCGCGTAGACAACTCTGGGGCCAACGTCCTGACTTTC.

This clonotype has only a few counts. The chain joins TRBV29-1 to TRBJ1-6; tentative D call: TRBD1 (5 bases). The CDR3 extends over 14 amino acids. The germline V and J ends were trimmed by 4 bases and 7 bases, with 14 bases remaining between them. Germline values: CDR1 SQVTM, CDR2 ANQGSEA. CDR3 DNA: TGCAGCGTTGGAGACGGACAACCCAATTCACCCCTCCACTTT. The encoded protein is CSVGDGQPNSPLHF. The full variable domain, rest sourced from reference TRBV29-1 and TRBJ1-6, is SAVISQKPSRDICQRGTSLTIQCQVDSQVTMMFWYRQQPGQSLTLIATANQGSEATYESGFVIDKFPISRPNLTFSTLTVSNMSPEDSSIYLCSVGDGQPNSPLHFGNGTRLTVT.

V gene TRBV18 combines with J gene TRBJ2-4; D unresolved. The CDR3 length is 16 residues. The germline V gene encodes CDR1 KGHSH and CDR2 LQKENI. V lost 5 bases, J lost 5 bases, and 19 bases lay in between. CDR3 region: CASSAGTGSLENIQYF. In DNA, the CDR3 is TGTGCCAGCTCAGCCGGAACCGGGTCCTTAGAAAACATTCAGTACTTC.

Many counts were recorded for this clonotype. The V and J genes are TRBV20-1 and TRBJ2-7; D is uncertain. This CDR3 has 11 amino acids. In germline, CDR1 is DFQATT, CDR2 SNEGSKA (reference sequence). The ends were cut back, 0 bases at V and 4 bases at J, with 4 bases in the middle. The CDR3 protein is CSARDSYEQYF. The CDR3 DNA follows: TGCAGTGCTAGAGATTCGTACGAGCAGTACTTC.

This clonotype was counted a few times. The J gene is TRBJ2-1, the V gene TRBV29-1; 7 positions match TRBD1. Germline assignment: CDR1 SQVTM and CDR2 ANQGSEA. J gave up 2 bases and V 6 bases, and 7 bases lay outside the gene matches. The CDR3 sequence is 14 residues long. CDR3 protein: CSVARQGTYNEQFF. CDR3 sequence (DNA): TGCAGCGTCGCGCGACAGGGAACCTACAATGAGCAGTTCTTC.

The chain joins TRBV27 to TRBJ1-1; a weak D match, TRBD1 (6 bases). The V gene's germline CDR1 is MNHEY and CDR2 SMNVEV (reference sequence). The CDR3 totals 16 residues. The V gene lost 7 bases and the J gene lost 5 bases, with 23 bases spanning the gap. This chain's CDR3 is CASNRGRGSLATEAFF. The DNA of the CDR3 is TGTGCCAGCAACCGCGGCAGGGGTTCTTTAGCTACTGAAGCTTTCTTT.

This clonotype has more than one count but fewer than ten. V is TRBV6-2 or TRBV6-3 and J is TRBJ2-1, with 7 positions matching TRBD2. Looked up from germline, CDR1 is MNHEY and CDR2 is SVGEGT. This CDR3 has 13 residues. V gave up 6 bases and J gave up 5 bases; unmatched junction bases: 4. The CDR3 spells CASRLAIHNEQFF. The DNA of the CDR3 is TGTGCCAGCAGACTAGCGATTCACAATGAGCAGTTCTTC.